A single count supports the clone carrying this T cell receptor (beta chain). Method: immunoSEQ multiplex PCR; TCRdb's copy keeps in-frame clones and lacks some. The sample consists of over 10,000 clones, around 72% of them appearing once. CDR3 length equals 18 residues. Germline assignment: CDR1 MDHEN and CDR2 SYDVKM. J was trimmed by 0 bases and V by 1 base; bases with no gene match: 5. This specimen belongs to a study of T cells after somatic rescue of genetic block. Sequencing was carried out using peripheral blood mononuclear cells (PBMCs). The source is a boy aged 5-17 years. The chain employs TRBV28 and TRBJ1-6; 8 bases align to TRBD1. CDR3 DNA: TGTGCCAGCAGTTTATACCGAACAGGGGGCTCCTATAATTCACCCCTCCACTTT. Translated: CASSLYRTGGSYNSPLHF.